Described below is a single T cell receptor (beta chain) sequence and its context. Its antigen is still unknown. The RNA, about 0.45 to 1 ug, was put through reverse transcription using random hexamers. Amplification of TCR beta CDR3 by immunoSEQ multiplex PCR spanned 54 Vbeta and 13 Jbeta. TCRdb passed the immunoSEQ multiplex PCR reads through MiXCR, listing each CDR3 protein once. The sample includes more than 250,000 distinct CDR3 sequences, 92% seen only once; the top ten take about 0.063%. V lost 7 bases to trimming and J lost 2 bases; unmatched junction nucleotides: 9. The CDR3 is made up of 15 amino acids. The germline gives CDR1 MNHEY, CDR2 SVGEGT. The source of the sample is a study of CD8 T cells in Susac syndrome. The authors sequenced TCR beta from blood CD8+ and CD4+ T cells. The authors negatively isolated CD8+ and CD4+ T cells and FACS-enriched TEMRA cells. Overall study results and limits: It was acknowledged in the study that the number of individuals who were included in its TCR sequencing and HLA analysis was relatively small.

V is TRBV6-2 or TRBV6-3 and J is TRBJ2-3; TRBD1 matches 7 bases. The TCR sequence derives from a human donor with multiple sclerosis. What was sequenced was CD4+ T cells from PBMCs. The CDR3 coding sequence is TGTGCCAGCAAGGAGACAGGGACACTCACAGATACGCAGTATTTT. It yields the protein CASKETGTLTDTQYF.